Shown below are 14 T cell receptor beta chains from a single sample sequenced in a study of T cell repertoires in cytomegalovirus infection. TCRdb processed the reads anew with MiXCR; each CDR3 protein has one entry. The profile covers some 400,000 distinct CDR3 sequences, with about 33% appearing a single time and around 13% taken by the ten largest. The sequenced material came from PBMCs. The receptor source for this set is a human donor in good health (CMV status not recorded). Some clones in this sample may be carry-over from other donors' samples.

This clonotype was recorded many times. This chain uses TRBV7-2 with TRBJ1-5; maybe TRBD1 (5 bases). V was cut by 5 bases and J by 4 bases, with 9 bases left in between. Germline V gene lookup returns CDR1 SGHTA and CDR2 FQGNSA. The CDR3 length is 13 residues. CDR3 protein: CASSRRQNQPQHF. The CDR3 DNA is TGTGCCAGCAGCCGAAGACAGAATCAGCCCCAGCATTTT.

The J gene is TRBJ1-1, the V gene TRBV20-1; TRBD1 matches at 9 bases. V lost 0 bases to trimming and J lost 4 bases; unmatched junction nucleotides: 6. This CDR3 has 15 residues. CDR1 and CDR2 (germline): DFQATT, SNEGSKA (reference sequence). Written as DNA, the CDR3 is TGCAGTGCTAGAGATTGGACAGGGGTGGGCACTGAAGCTTTCTTT. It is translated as CSARDWTGVGTEAFF.

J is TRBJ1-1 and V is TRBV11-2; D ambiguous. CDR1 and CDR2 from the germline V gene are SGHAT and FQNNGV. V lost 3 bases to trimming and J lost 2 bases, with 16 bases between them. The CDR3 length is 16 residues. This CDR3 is CASSLSWGGENTEAFF. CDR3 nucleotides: TGTGCCAGCAGCTTGAGTTGGGGAGGAGAAAACACTGAAGCTTTCTTT.

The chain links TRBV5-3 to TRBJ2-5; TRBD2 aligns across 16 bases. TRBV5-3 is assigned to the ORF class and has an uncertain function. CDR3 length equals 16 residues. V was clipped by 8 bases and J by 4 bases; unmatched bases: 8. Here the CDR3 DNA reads TGTGCCAGCAGACCGGGACTAGCGGGGGGGGGAGAGACCCAGTACTTC. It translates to CASRPGLAGGGETQYF.

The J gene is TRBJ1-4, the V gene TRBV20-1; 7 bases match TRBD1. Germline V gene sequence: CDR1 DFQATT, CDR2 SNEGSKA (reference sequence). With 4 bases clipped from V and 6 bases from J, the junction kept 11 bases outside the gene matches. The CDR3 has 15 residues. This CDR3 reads CSATGGGLRDEKLFF. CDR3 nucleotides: TGCAGTGCTACCGGAGGGGGCCTGCGTGATGAAAAACTGTTTTTT.

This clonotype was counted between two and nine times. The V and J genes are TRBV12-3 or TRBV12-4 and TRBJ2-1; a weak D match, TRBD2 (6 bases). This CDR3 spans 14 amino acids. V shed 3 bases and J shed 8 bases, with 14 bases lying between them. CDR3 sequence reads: CASSFRNSGYEQFF. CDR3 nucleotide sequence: TGTGCCAGCAGTTTCCGTAATAGCGGATATGAGCAGTTCTTC.

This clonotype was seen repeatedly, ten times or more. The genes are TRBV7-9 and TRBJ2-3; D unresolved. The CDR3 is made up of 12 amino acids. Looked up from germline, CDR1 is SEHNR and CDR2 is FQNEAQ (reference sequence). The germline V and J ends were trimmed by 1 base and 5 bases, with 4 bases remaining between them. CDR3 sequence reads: CASSLVGDTQYF. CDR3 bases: TGTGCCAGCAGCTTAGTTGGAGATACGCAGTATTTT.

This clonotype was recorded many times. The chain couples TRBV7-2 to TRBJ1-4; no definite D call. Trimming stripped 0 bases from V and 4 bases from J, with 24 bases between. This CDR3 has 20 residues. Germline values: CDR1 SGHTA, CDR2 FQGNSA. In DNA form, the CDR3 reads TGTGCCAGCAGCTTAGCCACCGGGTTCACCCTTACAAGTGGTAATGAAAAACTGTTTTTT. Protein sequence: CASSLATGFTLTSGNEKLFF. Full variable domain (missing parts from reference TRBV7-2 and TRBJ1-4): GAGVSQSPSNKVTEKGKDVELRCDPISGHTALYWYRQSLGQGLEFLIYFQGNSAPDKSGLPSDRFSAERTGGSVSTLTIQRTQQEDSAVYLCASSLATGFTLTSGNEKLFFGSGTQLSVL.

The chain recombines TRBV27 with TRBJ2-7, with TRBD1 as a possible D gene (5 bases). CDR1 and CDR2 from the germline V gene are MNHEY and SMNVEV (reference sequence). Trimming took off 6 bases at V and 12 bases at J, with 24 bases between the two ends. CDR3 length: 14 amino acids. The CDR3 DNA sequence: TGTGCCAGCAGATTTGGACACCTATTCTACGAGACGTACTTC. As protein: CASRFGHLFYETYF.

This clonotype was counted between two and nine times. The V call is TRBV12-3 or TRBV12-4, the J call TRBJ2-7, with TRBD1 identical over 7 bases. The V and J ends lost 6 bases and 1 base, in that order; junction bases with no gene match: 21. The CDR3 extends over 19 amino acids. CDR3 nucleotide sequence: TGTGCCAGCAGCGTACGTAATTTGGGACGGGACAGAACTTCCTACGAGCAGTACTTC. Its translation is CASSVRNLGRDRTSYEQYF.

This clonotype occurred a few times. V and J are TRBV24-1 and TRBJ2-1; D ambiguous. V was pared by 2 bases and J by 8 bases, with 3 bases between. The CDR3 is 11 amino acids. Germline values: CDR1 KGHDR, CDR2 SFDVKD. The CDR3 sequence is CATSDSDEQFF. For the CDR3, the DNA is TGTGCCACCAGTGATTCGGATGAGCAGTTCTTC.

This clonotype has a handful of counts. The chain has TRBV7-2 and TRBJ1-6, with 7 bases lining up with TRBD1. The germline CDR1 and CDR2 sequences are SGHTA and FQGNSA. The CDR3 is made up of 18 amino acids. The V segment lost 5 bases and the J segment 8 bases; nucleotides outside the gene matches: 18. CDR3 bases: TGTGCCAGCAGCCCCAGGCCGCCGGGGGACAGTTATCATTCACCCCTCCACTTT. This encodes CASSPRPPGDSYHSPLHF.

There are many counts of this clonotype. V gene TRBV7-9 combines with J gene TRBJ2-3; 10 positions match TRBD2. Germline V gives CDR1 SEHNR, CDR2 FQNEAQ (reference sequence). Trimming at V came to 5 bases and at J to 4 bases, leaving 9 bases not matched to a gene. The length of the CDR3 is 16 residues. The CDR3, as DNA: TGTGCCAGCAGCCCCCAAGGAGCGGGGGGGCCAGATACGCAGTATTTT. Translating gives CASSPQGAGGPDTQYF.

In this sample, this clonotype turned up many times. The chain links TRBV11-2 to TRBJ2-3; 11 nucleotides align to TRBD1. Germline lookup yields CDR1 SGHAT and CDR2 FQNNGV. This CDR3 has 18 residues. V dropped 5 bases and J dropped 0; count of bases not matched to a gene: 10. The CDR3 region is CASSQGDRGVGSTDTQYF. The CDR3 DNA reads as TGTGCCAGCAGCCAAGGGGACAGGGGGGTTGGGAGCACAGATACGCAGTATTTT.